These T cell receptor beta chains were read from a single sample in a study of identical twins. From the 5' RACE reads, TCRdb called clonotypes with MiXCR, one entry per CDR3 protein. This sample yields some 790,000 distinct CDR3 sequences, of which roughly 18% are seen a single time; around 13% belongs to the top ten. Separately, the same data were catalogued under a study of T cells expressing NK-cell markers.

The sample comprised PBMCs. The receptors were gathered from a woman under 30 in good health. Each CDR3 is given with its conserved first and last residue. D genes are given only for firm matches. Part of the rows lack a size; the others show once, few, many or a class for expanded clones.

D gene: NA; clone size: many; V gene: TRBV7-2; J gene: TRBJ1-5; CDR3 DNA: TGTGCCAGCAGCTTAGGTTCGAGTCATCAGCCCCAGCATTTT; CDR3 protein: CASSLGSSHQPQHF
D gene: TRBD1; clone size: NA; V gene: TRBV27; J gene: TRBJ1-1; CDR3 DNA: TGTGCCAGCAAAATGGGACAGGGAGGGAACACTGAAGCTTTCTTT; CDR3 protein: CASKMGQGGNTEAFF
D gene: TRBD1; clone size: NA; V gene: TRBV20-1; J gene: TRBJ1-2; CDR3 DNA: TGCAGTGCCCCGACAGGGGGGAACTATGGCTACACCTTC; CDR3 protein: CSAPTGGNYGYTF
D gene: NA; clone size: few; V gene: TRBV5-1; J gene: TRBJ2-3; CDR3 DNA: TGCGCCAGCAGCTTTGGACCCCCCACAGATACGCAGTATTTT; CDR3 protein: CASSFGPPTDTQYF
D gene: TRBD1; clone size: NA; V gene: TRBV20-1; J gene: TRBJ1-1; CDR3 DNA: TGCAGTGCTGGCGGACAGGGGAGTAGGGAGGTTTACACTGAAGCTTTCTTT; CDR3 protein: CSAGGQGSREVYTEAFF
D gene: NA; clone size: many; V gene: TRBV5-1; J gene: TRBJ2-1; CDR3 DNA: TGCGCCAGCAGCTTGATACGGAATGAGCAGTTCTTC; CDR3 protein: CASSLIRNEQFF
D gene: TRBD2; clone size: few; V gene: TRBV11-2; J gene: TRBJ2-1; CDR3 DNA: TGTGCCAGCTTAACCAACCCGGGGGGGCTGGGTGAGCAGTTCTTC; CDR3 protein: CASLTNPGGLGEQFF
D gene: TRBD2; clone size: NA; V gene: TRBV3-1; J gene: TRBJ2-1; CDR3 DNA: TGTGCCAGCAGCATCAGCGGGAGTGTTGTCAATGAGCAGTTCTTC; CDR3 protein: CASSISGSVVNEQFF
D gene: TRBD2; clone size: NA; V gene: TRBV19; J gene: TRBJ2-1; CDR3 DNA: TGTGCCAGTAATCGGGCAGCAGCGGGAGTCTACAATGAGCAGTTCTTC; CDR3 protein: CASNRAAAGVYNEQFF
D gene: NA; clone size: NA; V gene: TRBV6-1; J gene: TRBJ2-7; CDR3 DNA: TGTGCCAGCAGTGAATTGTCCTACGAGCAGTACTTC; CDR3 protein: CASSELSYEQYF
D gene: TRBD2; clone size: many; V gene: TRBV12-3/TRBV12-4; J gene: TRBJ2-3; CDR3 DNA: TGTGCCAGCAGTCTCGTAGCGGGGGAGCCAGATACGCAGTATTTT; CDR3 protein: CASSLVAGEPDTQYF
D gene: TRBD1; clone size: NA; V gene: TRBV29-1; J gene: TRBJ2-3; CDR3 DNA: TGCAGCTCAGAGGGGTCCAGTACAGGGGCAACAGATACGCAGTATTTT; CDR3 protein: CSSEGSSTGATDTQYF
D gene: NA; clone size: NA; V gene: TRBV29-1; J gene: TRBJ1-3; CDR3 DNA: TGCAGCGGGCGCCTTCATGGAAACACCATATATTTT; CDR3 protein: CSGRLHGNTIYF
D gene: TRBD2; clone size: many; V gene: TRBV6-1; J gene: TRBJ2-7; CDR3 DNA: TGTGCCAGCAGTCTAGCGGGAGTAGGACTCGAGCAGTACTTC; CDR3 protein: CASSLAGVGLEQYF
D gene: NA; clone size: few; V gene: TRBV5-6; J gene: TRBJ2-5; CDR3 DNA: TGTGCCAGCAGCAACTTACAGGGACTTGGTGAGACCCAGTACTTC; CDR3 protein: CASSNLQGLGETQYF
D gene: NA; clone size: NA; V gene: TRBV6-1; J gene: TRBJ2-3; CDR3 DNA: TGTGCCAGCAGTCGCCCCTTGGCTTATGGCACAGATACGCAGTATTTT; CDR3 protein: CASSRPLAYGTDTQYF
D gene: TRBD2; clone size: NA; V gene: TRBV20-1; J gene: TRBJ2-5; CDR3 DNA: TGCAGTACTAGCGGGGTTGGGACCCAGTACTTC; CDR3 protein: CSTSGVGTQYF
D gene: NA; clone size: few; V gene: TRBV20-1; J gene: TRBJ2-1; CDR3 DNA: TGCAGTGCTAGGAGGTTGAGTTCCTACAATGAGCAGTTCTTC; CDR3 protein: CSARRLSSYNEQFF
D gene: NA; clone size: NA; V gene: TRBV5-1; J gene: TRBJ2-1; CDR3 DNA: TGCGCCACCAGTTGGGGAGCGGGCACCTACAATGAGCAGTTCTTC; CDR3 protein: CATSWGAGTYNEQFF
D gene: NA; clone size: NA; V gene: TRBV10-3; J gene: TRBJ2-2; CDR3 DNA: TGTGCCACACGGACGGCCTTCACCGGGGAGCTGTTTTTT; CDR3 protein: CATRTAFTGELFF
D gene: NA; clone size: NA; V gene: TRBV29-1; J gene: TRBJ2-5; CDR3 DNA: TGCAGCGTTGGCCTAGCGTTAGAGACCCAGTACTTC; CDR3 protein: CSVGLALETQYF
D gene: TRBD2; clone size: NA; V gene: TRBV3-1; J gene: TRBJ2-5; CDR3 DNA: TGTGCCAGCAGCCATGCTAGCGGGATTCAGGAGACCCAGTACTTC; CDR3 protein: CASSHASGIQETQYF
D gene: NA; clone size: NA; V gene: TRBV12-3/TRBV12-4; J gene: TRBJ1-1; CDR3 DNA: TGTGCCAGCAGTTTATTACCACGAAACACTGAAGCTTTCTTT; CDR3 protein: CASSLLPRNTEAFF
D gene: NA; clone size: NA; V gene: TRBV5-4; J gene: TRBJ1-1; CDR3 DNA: TGTGCCAGCAGCCGAGTGGGGCAAATGAACACTGAAGCTTTCTTT; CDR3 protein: CASSRVGQMNTEAFF
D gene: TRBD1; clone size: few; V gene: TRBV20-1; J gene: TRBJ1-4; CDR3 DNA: TGCAGTGCAAACCGGGACAGTGAAAAACTGTTTTTT; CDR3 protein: CSANRDSEKLFF
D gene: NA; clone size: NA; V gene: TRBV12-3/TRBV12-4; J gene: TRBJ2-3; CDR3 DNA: TGTGCCAGCAGTCGCCCTGGTCGGGGAGATACGCAGTATTTT; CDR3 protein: CASSRPGRGDTQYF
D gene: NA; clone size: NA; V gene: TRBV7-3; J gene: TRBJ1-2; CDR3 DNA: TGTGCCAGCAGCTTAATACCCGGGTATGGCTACACCTTC; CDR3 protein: CASSLIPGYGYTF
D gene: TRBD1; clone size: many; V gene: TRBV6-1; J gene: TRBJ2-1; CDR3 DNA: TGTGCCAGCAGTACCAAACAGGGGGGAAATGAGCAGTTCTTC; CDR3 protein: CASSTKQGGNEQFF
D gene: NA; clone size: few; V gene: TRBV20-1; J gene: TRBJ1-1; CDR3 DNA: TGCAGTGCCATAGGCCCCGCGGGGACTGAAGCTTTCTTT; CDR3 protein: CSAIGPAGTEAFF
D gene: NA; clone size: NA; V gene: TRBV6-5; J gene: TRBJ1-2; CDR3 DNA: TGTGCCAGCAGTTCCCGGAATCAGGGTGACTATGGCTACACCTTC; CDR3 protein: CASSSRNQGDYGYTF
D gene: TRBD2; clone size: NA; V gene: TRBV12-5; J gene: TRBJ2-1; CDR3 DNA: TGTGCTAGTGGTTTGGTTCTAACGCGGGGGGGAACCTACAATGAGCAGTTCTTC; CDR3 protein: CASGLVLTRGGTYNEQFF
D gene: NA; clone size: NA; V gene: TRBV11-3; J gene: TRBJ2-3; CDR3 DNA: TGTGCCAGCAGCTTATCTGCGACGCCAGATACGCAGTATTTT; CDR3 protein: CASSLSATPDTQYF
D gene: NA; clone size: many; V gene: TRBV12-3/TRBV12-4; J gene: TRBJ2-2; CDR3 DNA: TGTGCCAGCAGTCCCCAGCCCACCGGGGAGCTGTTTTTT; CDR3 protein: CASSPQPTGELFF
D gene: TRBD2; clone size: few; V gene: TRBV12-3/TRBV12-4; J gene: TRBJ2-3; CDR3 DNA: TGTGCCAGCAGTTCTCGGACTAGCGGTAGCACAGATACGCAGTATTTT; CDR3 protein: CASSSRTSGSTDTQYF
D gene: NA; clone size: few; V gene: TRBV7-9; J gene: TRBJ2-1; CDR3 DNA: TGTGCCAGCAGCTCCCCGGGACTGCCAGGTTACAATGAGCAGTTCTTC; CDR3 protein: CASSSPGLPGYNEQFF
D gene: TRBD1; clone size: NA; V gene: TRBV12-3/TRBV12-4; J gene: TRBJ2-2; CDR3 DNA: TGTGCCAGCGGACAGGGGGCAGTAGCCGGGGAGCTGTTTTTT; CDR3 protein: CASGQGAVAGELFF
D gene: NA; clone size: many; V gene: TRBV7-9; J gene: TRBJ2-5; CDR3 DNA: TGTGCCAGCAGTTTAGCGGAGGGGGAGACCCAGTACTTC; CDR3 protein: CASSLAEGETQYF
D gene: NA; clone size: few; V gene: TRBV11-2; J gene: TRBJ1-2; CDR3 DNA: TGTGCCAGCAGCTTAGCGGTAGACACGACGAACTATGGCTACACCTTC; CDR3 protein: CASSLAVDTTNYGYTF
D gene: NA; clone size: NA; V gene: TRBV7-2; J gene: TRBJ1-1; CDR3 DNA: TGTGCCAGCAGCTTAGCGATAGGAGGCACTGAAGCTTTCTTT; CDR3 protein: CASSLAIGGTEAFF
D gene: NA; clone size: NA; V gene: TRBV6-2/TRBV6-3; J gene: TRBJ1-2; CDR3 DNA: TGTGCCAGCAGTTCTAGGAGTTTTTGGGTCTATGGCTACACCTTC; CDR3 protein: CASSSRSFWVYGYTF
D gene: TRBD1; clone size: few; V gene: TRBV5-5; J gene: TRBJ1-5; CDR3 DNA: TGTGCCAGCAGCTTCGGAACAGGGGGTCAGCCCCAGCATTTT; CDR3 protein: CASSFGTGGQPQHF
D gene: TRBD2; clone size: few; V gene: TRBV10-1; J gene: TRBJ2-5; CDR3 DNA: TGCGCCAGCAGTGACCATCGGGTTAGGGGAGGGTACCAAGAGACCCAGTACTTC; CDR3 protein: CASSDHRVRGGYQETQYF
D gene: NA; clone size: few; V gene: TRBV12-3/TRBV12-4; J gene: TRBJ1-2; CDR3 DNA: TGTGCCAGCAGGACAGGCTTGGGTGGCTACACCTTC; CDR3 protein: CASRTGLGGYTF
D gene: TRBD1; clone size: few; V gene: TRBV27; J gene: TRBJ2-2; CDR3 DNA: TGTGCCAGCAGTTTATCGGGGACAGGGTACACCGGGGAGCTGTTTTTT; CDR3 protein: CASSLSGTGYTGELFF
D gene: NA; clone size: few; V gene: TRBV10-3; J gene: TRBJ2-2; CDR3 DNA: TGTGCCATCAGTGAGTCGATGGCAAACGGGGAGCTGTTTTTT; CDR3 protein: CAISESMANGELFF
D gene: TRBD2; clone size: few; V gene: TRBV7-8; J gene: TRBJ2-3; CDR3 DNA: TGTGCCAGCAGCCCAGCGGCTAGCGGGAGTGGCACAGATACGCAGTATTTT; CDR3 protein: CASSPAASGSGTDTQYF
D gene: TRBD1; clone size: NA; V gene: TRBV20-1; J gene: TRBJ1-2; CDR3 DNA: TGCAGTGCTAGGAGGGGGACAGGGGGCCGTCATTCCTACACCTTC; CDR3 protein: CSARRGTGGRHSYTF
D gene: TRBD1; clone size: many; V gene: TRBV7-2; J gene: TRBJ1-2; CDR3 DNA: TGTGCCAGCAGCATATCGGGACAGCTCTATGGCTACACCTTC; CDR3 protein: CASSISGQLYGYTF
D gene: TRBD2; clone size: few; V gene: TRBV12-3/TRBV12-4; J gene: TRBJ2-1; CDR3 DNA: TGTGCCAGCATAGTGAGGCTAGCGGGGGTTTTTATGCATGAGCAGTTCTTC; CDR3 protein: CASIVRLAGVFMHEQFF
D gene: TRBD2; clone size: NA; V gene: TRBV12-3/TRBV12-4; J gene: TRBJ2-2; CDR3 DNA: TGTGCCGGGTCGAGGAGCGGGGGGGCAGCCGGGGAGCTGTTTTTT; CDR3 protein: CAGSRSGGAAGELFF
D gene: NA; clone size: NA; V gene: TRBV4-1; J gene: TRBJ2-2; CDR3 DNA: TGCGCCAGCCGACCCGTTAGCGAGGCCGGGGAGCTGTTTTTT; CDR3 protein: CASRPVSEAGELFF
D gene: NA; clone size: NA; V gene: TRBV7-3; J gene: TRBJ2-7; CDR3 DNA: TGTGCCAGCAGCTTAATTGGGGGCGCCTACGAGCAGTACTTC; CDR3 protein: CASSLIGGAYEQYF
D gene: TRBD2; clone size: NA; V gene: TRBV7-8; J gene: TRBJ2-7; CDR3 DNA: TGTGCCAGCAGCCATAGGACTAGCGGGACTCTCTACGAGCAGTACTTC; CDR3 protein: CASSHRTSGTLYEQYF
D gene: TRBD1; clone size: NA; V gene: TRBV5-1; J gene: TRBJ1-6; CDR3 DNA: TGCGCCAGCAGCGAAGGGACAGGGGGTAAAGTTTCGTCCCTCCACTTT; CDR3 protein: CASSEGTGGKVSSLHF
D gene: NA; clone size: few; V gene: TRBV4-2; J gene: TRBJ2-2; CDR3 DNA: TGTGCCAGCAGTAAACGCGGCTCCGGGGAGCTGTTTTTT; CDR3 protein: CASSKRGSGELFF
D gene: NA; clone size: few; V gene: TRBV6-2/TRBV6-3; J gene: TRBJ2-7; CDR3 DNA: TGTGCCAGCAGCCTACGGGGACAACTCGAGCAGTACTTC; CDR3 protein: CASSLRGQLEQYF
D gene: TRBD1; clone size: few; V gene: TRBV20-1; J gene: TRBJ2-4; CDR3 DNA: TGCAGTGCCGCACGCGGACAGGGTACCATTCAGTACTTC; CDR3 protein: CSAARGQGTIQYF
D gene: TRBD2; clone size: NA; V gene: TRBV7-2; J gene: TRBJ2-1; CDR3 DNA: TGTGCCAGCAGTATGAGGGAGGGTCGGGATGAGCAGTTCTTC; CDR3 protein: CASSMREGRDEQFF
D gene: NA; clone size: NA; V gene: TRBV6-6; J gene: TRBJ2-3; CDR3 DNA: TGTGCCAGCTCGGACCCCTCCGGTACGCAGTATTTT; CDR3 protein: CASSDPSGTQYF